The clone carrying this T cell receptor beta chain was observed a handful of times. What it binds is not known. The CDR3 contains 17 residues. J was trimmed by 2 bases and V by 7 bases; bases with no gene match: 18. CDR1 is DFQATT and CDR2 is SNEGSKA in the germline V gene (reference sequence). TCRdb analysed the RT-PCR reads with MiXCR anew, one entry per CDR3 protein. Of 490,000 or so distinct CDR3 sequences detected, 7.6% appear once; the ten largest clones hold approximately 12%. This sample was included in a study of response to subunit inactivated influenza vaccine. Whole-study findings and limits: Authors proposed each seasonal influenza vaccination draws in few new T cells.

The receptor was derived from a man between 50 and 75 years old who received an inactivated influenza vaccine. J is TRBJ2-3 and V is TRBV20-1, with 7 bases matching TRBD2. Source: PBMCs from blood, taken about 24 months after vaccination. CDR3 in DNA: TGCAGTGAGAACGGTGCGGGGGTCTTGGGGACCACAGATACGCAGTATTTT. The encoded protein is CSENGAGVLGTTDTQYF.